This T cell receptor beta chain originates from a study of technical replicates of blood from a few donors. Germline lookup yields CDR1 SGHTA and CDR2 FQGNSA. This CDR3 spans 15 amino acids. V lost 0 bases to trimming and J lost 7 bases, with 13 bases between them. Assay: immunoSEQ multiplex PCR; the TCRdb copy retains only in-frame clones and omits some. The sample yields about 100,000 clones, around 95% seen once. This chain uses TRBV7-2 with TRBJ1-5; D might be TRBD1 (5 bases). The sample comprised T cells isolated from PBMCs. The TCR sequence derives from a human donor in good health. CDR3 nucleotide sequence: TGTGCCAGCAGCTTAGCACAGGTTCAAGGGCAGCCCCAGCATTTT. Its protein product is CASSLAQVQGQPQHF.